This T cell receptor (beta chain) was sequenced for a study of cytomegalovirus exposure and HLA in healthy donors. Findings and limits, study-wide: In a later analysis, HLA-C alleles had the fewest associated TCRs, DRB1 alleles the most. It was shown in a later analysis that HLA-associated TCR beta chains were more clonally expanded than other, equally common chains. Researchers left out some V segments, among them TRBV6-2 and TRBV6-3, as indistinguishable. Within an earlier analysis, most TCR beta V segments proved productive either about 87% or about 30% of the time.

Germline V CDR1 and CDR2: MNHNS, SASEGT. This CDR3 is 13 amino acids long. The V and J ends lost 5 bases and 0 bases respectively, with 5 bases between them. With respect to this clone: No antigen is known for it.

13 Jbeta primers and 60 Vbeta primers were used for the PCR. Some clones are missing from TCRdb's copy, which holds only in-frame ones; the method was immunoSEQ multiplex PCR. The sample comprises about 200,000 clones, about 80% of which are singletons, and about 16% rests with the top ten. The J gene is TRBJ2-4, the V gene TRBV6-1; D unclear. This TCR was recovered from a man in his forties or fifties in good health and CMV-seronegative. The sample consisted of PBMCs. Here the CDR3 DNA reads TGTGCCAGCAGTATTCTAGCCAAAAACATTCAGTACTTC. Encoded protein: CASSILAKNIQYF.